The 3 T cell receptor beta chains presented below share a single source sample, sequenced in a study of cytomegalovirus exposure and HLA in healthy donors (dated by TCRdb to 2016 to 2017). The library was made by the immunoSEQ multiplex PCR assay. For the multiplex PCR, a mixture combining 60 forward primers for TCR Vbeta segments and 13 reverse primers for TCR Jbeta segments was used. Not all clones reach the TCRdb copy of this immuneACCESS table, which keeps in-frame sequences only. Checked studies attribute under half of the gap to unresolved V genes and leave the rest unexplained. The sample yields approximately 140,000 clones; about 85% were counted once. 3.5% of the sample rests with the top ten. The sample consisted of PBMCs. The receptors derive from a human donor in good health.

This clone was seen only once. The V gene is TRBV7-9, the J gene TRBJ2-7; tentatively, D is TRBD2 (6 bases). Germline V lookup: CDR1 SEHNR, CDR2 FQNEAQ (reference sequence). Trimming left V 5 bases short and J 13 bases short, with 21 bases between. CDR3 length: 13 residues. This CDR3 is CASSGWGGLLFYF. CDR3 in DNA: TGTGCCAGCAGCGGGTGGGGAGGACTCCTCTTTTACTTC.

This chain uses TRBV27 with TRBJ2-7; D perhaps matches TRBD2 (6 bases). CDR3 length: 14 residues. From germline, CDR1 is MNHEY and CDR2 SMNVEV (reference sequence). The V end was cut by 1 base, the J end by 5 bases, with 12 bases between. The DNA of the CDR3 is TGTGCCAGCAGTTTATATCGGGGGACCGACGAGCAGTACTTC. Encoded protein: CASSLYRGTDEQYF.

V usage is TRBV7-9 and J usage is TRBJ1-1; D perhaps matches TRBD1 (6 bases). V was pared by 1 base and J by 5 bases, with 14 bases between. The CDR3 is 15 residues long. Germline CDR1 and CDR2: SEHNR and FQNEAQ (reference sequence). CDR3 in amino acids: CASSLGGAGDTEAFF. For the CDR3, the DNA is TGTGCCAGCAGCTTAGGAGGCGCAGGGGATACTGAAGCTTTCTTT.